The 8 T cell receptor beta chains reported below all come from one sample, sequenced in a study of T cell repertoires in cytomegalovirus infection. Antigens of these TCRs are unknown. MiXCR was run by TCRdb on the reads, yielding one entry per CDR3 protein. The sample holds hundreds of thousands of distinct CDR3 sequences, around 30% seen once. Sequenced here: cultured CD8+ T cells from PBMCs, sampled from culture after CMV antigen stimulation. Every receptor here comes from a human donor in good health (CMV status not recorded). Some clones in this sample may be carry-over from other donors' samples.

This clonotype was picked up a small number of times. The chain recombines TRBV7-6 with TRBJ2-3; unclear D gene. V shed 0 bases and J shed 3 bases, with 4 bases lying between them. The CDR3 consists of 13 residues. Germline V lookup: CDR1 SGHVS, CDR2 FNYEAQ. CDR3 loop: CASSLAQTDTQYF. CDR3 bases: TGTGCCAGCAGCTTAGCCCAGACAGATACGCAGTATTTT.

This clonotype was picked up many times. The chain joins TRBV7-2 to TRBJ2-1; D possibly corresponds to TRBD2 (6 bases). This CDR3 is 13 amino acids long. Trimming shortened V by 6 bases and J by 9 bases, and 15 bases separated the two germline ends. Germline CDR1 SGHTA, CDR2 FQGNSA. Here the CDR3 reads CASSHGLWIEQFF. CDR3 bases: TGTGCCAGCAGTCACGGACTATGGATTGAGCAGTTCTTC.

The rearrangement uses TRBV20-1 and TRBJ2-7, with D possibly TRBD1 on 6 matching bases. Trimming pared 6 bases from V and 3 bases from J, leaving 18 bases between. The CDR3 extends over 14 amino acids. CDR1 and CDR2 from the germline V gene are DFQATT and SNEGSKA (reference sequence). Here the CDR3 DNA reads TGCAGTGCCATCGCTGGGGACAAACTCTACGAGCAGTACGTC. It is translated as CSAIAGDKLYEQYV.

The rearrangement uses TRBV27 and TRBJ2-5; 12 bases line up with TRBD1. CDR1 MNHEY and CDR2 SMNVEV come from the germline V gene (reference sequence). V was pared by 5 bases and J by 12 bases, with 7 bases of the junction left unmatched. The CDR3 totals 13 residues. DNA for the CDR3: TGTGCCAGCAGTCCCGGGACAGGGGGCTGGAAGTACTTC. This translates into CASSPGTGGWKYF.

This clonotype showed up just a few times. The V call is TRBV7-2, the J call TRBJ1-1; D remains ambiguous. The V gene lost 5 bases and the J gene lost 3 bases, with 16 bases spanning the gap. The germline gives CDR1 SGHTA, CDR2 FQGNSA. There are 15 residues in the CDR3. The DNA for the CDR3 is TGTGCCAGCAGCCCCTATTGGGTGGGAGACACTGAAGCTTTCTTT. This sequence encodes CASSPYWVGDTEAFF.

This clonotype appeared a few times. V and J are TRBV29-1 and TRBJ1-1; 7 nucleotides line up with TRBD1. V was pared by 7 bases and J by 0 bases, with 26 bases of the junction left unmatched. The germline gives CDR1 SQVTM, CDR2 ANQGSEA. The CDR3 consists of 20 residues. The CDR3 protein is CSALDRPNRGAIRMNTEAFF. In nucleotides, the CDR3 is TGCAGCGCCTTGGACAGGCCCAACCGGGGGGCTATTAGAATGAACACTGAAGCTTTCTTT.

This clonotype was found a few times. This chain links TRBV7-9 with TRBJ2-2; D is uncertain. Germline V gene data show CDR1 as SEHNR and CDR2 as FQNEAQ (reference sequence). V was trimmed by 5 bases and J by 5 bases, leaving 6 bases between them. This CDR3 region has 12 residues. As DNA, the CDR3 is TGTGCCAGCAGCGAAATTACCGGGGAGCTGTTTTTT. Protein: CASSEITGELFF. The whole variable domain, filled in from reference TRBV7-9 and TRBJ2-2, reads DTGVSQNPRHKITKRGQNVTFRCDPISEHNRLYWYRQTLGQGPEFLTYFQNEAQLEKSRLLSDRFSAERPKGSFSTLEIQRTEQGDSAMYLCASSEITGELFFGEGSRLTVL.

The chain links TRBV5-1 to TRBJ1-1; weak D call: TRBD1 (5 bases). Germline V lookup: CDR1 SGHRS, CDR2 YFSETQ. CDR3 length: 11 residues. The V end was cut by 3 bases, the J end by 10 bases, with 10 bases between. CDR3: CASSSGASAFF. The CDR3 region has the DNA TGCGCCAGCAGCTCCGGGGCGTCAGCTTTCTTT.